These 5 T cell receptor beta chains came from one sample sequenced in a study of beta chain features in type 1 diabetes. Isolated RNA was reverse transcribed in full, so expressed TCRB transcripts were sequenced. Sequencing used immunoSEQ multiplex PCR; TCRdb keeps in-frame clones, though not all of them. Of about 230,000 clones in the sample, 16% were seen once. Antigens for these TCRs are unknown. Broader study findings: All four CD4+ subsets from Type 1 diabetes patients carried moderately but significantly shorter TCRB CDR3s.

Sample: naive CD4+ T cells from blood. The source of these receptors is a man aged 25 to 40 with type 1 diabetes.

This clone was found once. The rearrangement links TRBV5-1 to TRBJ2-7; D call uncertain. The CDR3 runs 15 residues. V was clipped by 0 bases and J by 1 base, with 11 bases between them. The germline V gene has CDR1 SGHRS and CDR2 YFSETQ. DNA of the CDR3: TGCGCCAGCAGCTTGGAAGCAATAGGGTCCTACGAGCAGTACTTC. Translation: CASSLEAIGSYEQYF.

This chain joins TRBV11-1 and TRBJ2-5; 8 bases map to TRBD1. The CDR3 totals 15 residues. The trim removed 1 base at V and 2 bases at J, leaving 3 bases unmatched. Germline V gene lookup returns CDR1 SGHAT and CDR2 FQDESV (reference sequence). The CDR3 loop is CASSLGTGRQETQYF. In DNA form, the CDR3 reads TGTGCCAGCAGCTTAGGGACAGGGAGGCAAGAGACCCAGTACTTC.

A few counts support this clone. This chain uses TRBV29-1 with TRBJ2-3; TRBD1 matches at 11 bases. The junction had 5 bases not matched to a gene; V was cut back by 6 bases and J by 6 bases. This CDR3 comprises 13 residues. The germline V gene has CDR1 SQVTM and CDR2 ANQGSEA. The CDR3 region has the DNA TGCAGCGTGAGGGACAGGGGGATTGATACGCAGTATTTT. Amino acid sequence: CSVRDRGIDTQYF.

This clone was observed a handful of times. V and J are TRBV19 and TRBJ2-1; the match to TRBD2 covers 9 bases. This CDR3 contains 16 residues. Losses at the gene ends were 5 bases for V and 6 bases for J; bases not matched to a gene: 11. Germline V gene sequence: CDR1 LNHDA, CDR2 SQIVND (reference sequence). The CDR3 region is CASSPLSGSVVNEQFF. The CDR3, as DNA: TGTGCCAGTAGTCCCCTTAGCGGGAGCGTAGTCAATGAGCAGTTCTTC.

This clone was counted a few times. The V and J genes are TRBV5-1 and TRBJ2-1; TRBD2 matches at 13 bases. The CDR3 consists of 16 residues. Trimming at V came to 2 bases and at J to 3 bases, leaving 2 bases not matched to a gene. The V gene's germline CDR1 is SGHRS and CDR2 YFSETQ. CDR3 sequence reads: CASSFGLAGVYNEQFF. The CDR3 region has the DNA TGCGCCAGCAGCTTTGGACTAGCGGGAGTCTACAATGAGCAGTTCTTC.